This T cell receptor beta chain was captured by sequencing in a study of CXCR3-negative and CXCR3-positive naive CD8 T cells. To note about this clonotype: Its antigen is as yet unknown.

The study made its TRB cDNA libraries by 5' RACE, adding UMI labels. For each CDR3 protein, TCRdb gives one entry from its re-call of the 5' RACE reads, without DNA. Its table records under 70,000 distinct CDR3 sequences. Germline V gives CDR1 SEHNR, CDR2 FQNEAQ (reference sequence). CDR3 size: 12 residues. Study observations and caveats: CXCR3-positive naive cells had more hydrophobic TRB CDR3s than CXCR3-negative naive cells.

Sequenced: naive CXCR3+ CD8+ T cells from blood. Subset described: CD45RO-CCR7+CD27+CD95- naive CD8+ T cells expressing CXCR3 (TNR3+). The clonotype was recovered from a human donor in good health. Some clones in this sample may be carry-over from other donors' samples. This chain links TRBV7-9 with TRBJ2-7; the D gene TCRdb calls, TRBD1, cannot be checked with no DNA. The CDR3 sequence: CASSEDRAEQYF.